The 29 T cell receptor beta chains listed next were all sequenced from one sample in a study of Graves' ophthalmopathy and Graves' hyperthyroidism. Beta-chain TCR CDR3 regions were amplified from RNA transcripts. HTBI-primed RT-PCR formed the first round, and a multiplex PCR formed the second. In TCRdb, the multiplex PCR reads were re-called with MiXCR into one record per CDR3 protein. The table lists about 1.1 million distinct CDR3 sequences, roughly two fifths of them singletons. The sequenced sample was peripheral blood or thyroid tissue (not recorded which). The receptors come from an adult man with Graves' hyperthyroidism.

This clonotype was seen a few times. V is TRBV3-1 and J is TRBJ2-7; tentative D call: TRBD1 (5 bases). V was cut by 8 bases and J by 2 bases, with 16 bases left in between. The CDR3 is 14 residues long. The germline V gene has CDR1 LGHDT and CDR2 YNNKEL (reference sequence). CDR3 in DNA: TGTGCCAGCGGGGCCTCGGTGGGGACCTACGAGCAGTACTTC. Translation gives CASGASVGTYEQYF.

The chain has TRBV5-1 and TRBJ1-1; no clear D. V gave up 0 bases and J gave up 5 bases, with 14 bases separating them. The CDR3 has 15 residues. Per germline, CDR1 SGHRS and CDR2 YFSETQ. The CDR3 here is CASSLGSSGETEAFF. CDR3 bases: TGCGCCAGCAGCTTGGGGTCCTCTGGGGAGACTGAAGCTTTCTTT.

V gene TRBV6-5 combines with J gene TRBJ1-2; 9 bases agree with TRBD1. CDR1 and CDR2 (germline): MNHEY, SVGAGI. V gave up 4 bases and J gave up 8 bases; unmatched junction bases: 11. The length of the CDR3 is 15 residues. The CDR3 loop is CASSSFLRTGVGYTF. The CDR3, as DNA: TGTGCCAGCAGTTCCTTCCTCAGGACAGGGGTCGGCTACACCTTC.

This clonotype occurred a few times. This chain joins TRBV2 and TRBJ2-7; TRBD2 matches 9 bases. The length of the CDR3 is 15 residues. Trimming at V came to 6 bases and at J to 2 bases, leaving 8 bases not matched to a gene. From germline, CDR1 is SNHLY and CDR2 FYNNEI. Here the CDR3 reads CASSLPIAGAYEQYF. DNA of the CDR3: TGTGCCAGCAGCCTGCCTATAGCGGGAGCCTACGAGCAGTACTTC.

The rearrangement joins TRBV25-1 to TRBJ1-5; D perhaps matches TRBD1 (6 bases). The CDR3 is made up of 16 amino acids. CDR1 is MGHDK, CDR2 SYGVNS, per germline. Trimming took 5 bases from V and 6 from J, leaving 20 bases between them. CDR3 nucleotide sequence: TGTGCCAGCAGTTTTAACTTGAGGGGGGGTGCTCAGCCCCAGCATTTT. This codes for CASSFNLRGGAQPQHF.

The chain links TRBV6-1 to TRBJ2-7; D is undetermined. The CDR3 consists of 12 residues. Trimming removed 6 bases from V and 0 bases from J, with 6 bases in between. Germline values: CDR1 MNHNS, CDR2 SASEGT. CDR3 sequence: CASRSFSYEQYF. DNA for the CDR3: TGTGCCAGCAGAAGCTTCTCCTACGAGCAGTACTTC.

This clonotype was observed a handful of times. The chain carries TRBV11-2 and TRBJ1-5; tentatively, D is TRBD1 (6 bases). CDR1 is SGHAT, CDR2 FQNNGV, per germline. There are 12 residues in the CDR3. Trimming shortened V by 1 base and J by 14 bases, and 12 bases separated the two germline ends. CDR3 loop: CASSLGTDYEHF. The CDR3, as DNA: TGTGCCAGCAGCTTAGGGACAGACTACGAGCATTTT.

Details on this clonotype: This could be a read error, since a much larger clone is one nucleotide away. The V call is TRBV20-1, the J call TRBJ2-7; the D gene is possibly TRBD2 (7 bases). The CDR3 extends over 14 amino acids. Germline CDR1 and CDR2: DFQATT and SNEGSKA (reference sequence). Trimming cost V 8 bases and J 3 bases, with 20 bases left between them. CDR3 loop: CSSPTGTNFYEQYF. CDR3 DNA sequence: TGCAGTTCGCCAACAGGGACTAACTTCTACGAGCAGTACTTC.

This sequence joins TRBV25-1 and TRBJ2-7; TRBD1 matches 8 bases. V gave up 5 bases and J gave up 4 bases; unmatched junction bases: 13. Germline-derived CDR1 and CDR2 are MGHDK and SYGVNS. The CDR3 spans 16 residues. CDR3 nucleotide sequence: TGTGCCAGCAGTCTTGGCGGTGCAGGGGGCGGGTACGAGCAGTACTTC. It specifies CASSLGGAGGGYEQYF.

This chain connects TRBV7-7 to TRBJ2-7; D assignment may be TRBD1 or TRBD2 (5 bases each). CDR3 size: 16 residues. V lost 1 base, J lost 0 bases, and 13 bases lay in between. Germline V gives CDR1 SSHAT, CDR2 FNYEAQ (reference sequence). This CDR3 reads CASSLGWGDSSYEQYF. In DNA, the CDR3 is TGTGCCAGCAGCTTAGGGTGGGGAGACAGCTCCTACGAGCAGTACTTC.

The chain couples TRBV5-1 to TRBJ1-1; a weak D match, TRBD1 (5 bases). The germline gives CDR1 SGHRS, CDR2 YFSETQ. This CDR3 is 15 amino acids long. The V end was cut by 4 bases, the J end by 3 bases, with 16 bases between. The CDR3 region is CASSTTGTRYTEAFF. DNA for the CDR3: TGCGCCAGCAGCACCACCGGGACCAGGTACACTGAAGCTTTCTTT. The variable domain in full, with the rest retrieved from reference TRBV5-1 and TRBJ1-1, is KAGVTQTPRYLIKTRGQQVTLSCSPISGHRSVSWYQQTPGQGLQFLFEYFSETQRNKGNFPGRFSGRQFSNSRSEMNVSTLELGDSALYLCASSTTGTRYTEAFFGQGTRLTVV.

On this clonotype itself: Germline is not matched at one junction end, which may reflect a read error. CDR3 region: CASRGDSYEQHF. For the CDR3, the DNA is TGTGCCAGTAGAGGGGACTCCTACGAGCAGCACTTC. The chain links TRBV19 to TRBJ2-7; maybe TRBD2 (6 bases). Germline V gene sequence: CDR1 LNHDA, CDR2 SQIVND (reference sequence). The CDR3 length is 12 residues.

The rearrangement joins TRBV19 to TRBJ2-5, with 11 bases matching TRBD1. There are 17 residues in the CDR3. Looked up from germline, CDR1 is LNHDA and CDR2 is SQIVND (reference sequence). With 3 bases clipped from V and 4 bases from J, the junction kept 10 bases outside the gene matches. For the CDR3, the DNA is TGTGCCAGTAGTATGTATCGCGGACAGGGGGCTCTAGAGACCCAGTACTTC. This codes for CASSMYRGQGALETQYF. The full variable domain, with the rest looked up from reference TRBV19 and TRBJ2-5, is DGGITQSPKYLFRKEGQNVTLSCEQNLNHDAMYWYRQDPGQGLRLIYYSQIVNDFQKGDIAEGYSVSREKKESFPLTVTSAQKNPTAFYLCASSMYRGQGALETQYFGPGTRLLVL.

This clonotype showed up many times. V usage is TRBV20-1 and J usage is TRBJ2-7; TRBD2 matches 7 bases. CDR1 is DFQATT, CDR2 SNEGSKA, per germline (reference sequence). The V segment lost 6 bases and the J segment 6 bases; nucleotides outside the gene matches: 14. This CDR3 region has 14 residues. The CDR3 here is CSAGARTRRGEQYF. The CDR3, as DNA: TGCAGTGCAGGTGCGCGGACTAGGCGTGGCGAGCAGTACTTC.

Many counts were recorded for this clonotype. The chain combines TRBV20-1 with TRBJ1-5; unclear D gene. Trimming removed 2 bases from V and 6 bases from J, with 11 bases in between. CDR3 length: 13 amino acids. From germline, CDR1 is DFQATT and CDR2 SNEGSKA (reference sequence). The CDR3 loop is CSARPGSGQPQHF. The CDR3 coding sequence is TGCAGTGCTAGACCCGGGAGTGGTCAGCCCCAGCATTTT.

The genes are TRBV7-2 and TRBJ1-2, with D possibly matching TRBD1 (6 bases). Germline V gene lookup returns CDR1 SGHTA and CDR2 FQGNSA. The CDR3 loop spans 12 amino acids. The germline V and J ends were trimmed by 9 bases and 4 bases, with 12 bases remaining between them. The CDR3 coding sequence is TGTGCCAGAGCGTGGGGGGCCTATGGCTACACCTTC. This encodes CARAWGAYGYTF.

This clonotype showed up many times. The V and J genes are TRBV2 and TRBJ2-5, with 13 bases aligning to TRBD2. The CDR3 runs 15 residues. The junction had 6 bases not matched to a gene; V was cut back by 7 bases and J by 4 bases. Looked up from germline, CDR1 is SNHLY and CDR2 is FYNNEI. Here the CDR3 reads CASKKRLAGGETQYF. CDR3 in DNA: TGTGCCAGCAAAAAAAGACTAGCGGGAGGAGAGACCCAGTACTTC.

This clonotype was detected only a few times. The V call is TRBV12-3 or TRBV12-4, the J call TRBJ1-2; the D is unclear. Trimming pared 5 bases from V and 8 bases from J, leaving 24 bases between. The CDR3 has 16 amino acids. CDR3 region: CASSPTSGVLFYGYTF. The CDR3 nucleotides are TGTGCCAGCAGTCCGACCTCAGGAGTTCTCTTCTACGGCTACACCTTC.

This clonotype was seen repeatedly, ten times or more. V and J are TRBV2 and TRBJ2-2, with 12 bases matching TRBD2. The germline V gene encodes CDR1 SNHLY and CDR2 FYNNEI. V lost 7 bases to trimming and J lost 4 bases; unmatched junction nucleotides: 7. There are 16 residues in the CDR3. CDR3 sequence (DNA): TGTGCCAGCACTCTAGCGGGAGGGCTAAGCACCGGGGAGCTGTTTTTT. It codes for CASTLAGGLSTGELFF.

This clonotype has a count of ten or more. The V call is TRBV7-2, the J call TRBJ1-1; no clear D. The CDR3 totals 16 residues. The V gene lost 2 bases and the J gene lost 0 bases, with 13 bases spanning the gap. Germline V gene sequence: CDR1 SGHTA, CDR2 FQGNSA. The CDR3 reads CASSLPTGGMNTEAFF. The CDR3 DNA reads as TGTGCCAGCAGCTTACCCACTGGAGGAATGAACACTGAAGCTTTCTTT.

The rearrangement uses TRBV2 and TRBJ2-5; no firm D call. Per the germline V gene, CDR1 is SNHLY and CDR2 is FYNNEI. The V end was cut by 5 bases, the J end by 5 bases, with 27 bases between. This CDR3 is built from 18 residues. The CDR3 DNA reads as TGTGCCAGCAGTTTGGGAACCCGGACCGCAGCTGTGGAGGAGACCCAGTACTTC. This translates into CASSLGTRTAAVEETQYF.

This clonotype was found many times. The chain employs TRBV7-2 and TRBJ2-2, with 13 bases aligning to TRBD2. CDR1 is SGHTA and CDR2 is FQGNSA in the germline V gene. V gave up 4 bases and J gave up 1 base; unmatched junction bases: 3. This CDR3 comprises 17 residues. The CDR3 reads CASSWRLAGGNTGELFF. CDR3 DNA sequence: TGTGCCAGCAGCTGGCGACTAGCGGGGGGGAACACCGGGGAGCTGTTTTTT.

This clonotype was counted at least ten times. The chain uses TRBV9 and TRBJ2-7; 7 bases fit TRBD1. There are 14 residues in the CDR3. From germline, CDR1 is SGDLS and CDR2 YYNGEE. Trimming took 2 bases from V and 0 from J; bases not matched to a gene: 2. The CDR3 DNA reads as TGTGCCAGCAGCGTCCGGGACAGCTCCTACGAGCAGTACTTC. Translating it yields CASSVRDSSYEQYF.

This clonotype appeared many times. The gene calls are TRBV29-1 and TRBJ2-7, with D possibly matching TRBD2 (5 bases). The CDR3 sequence is 15 residues long. V lost 2 bases to trimming and J lost 3 bases, with 17 bases between them. Germline V gene data show CDR1 as SQVTM and CDR2 as ANQGSEA. CDR3 sequence (DNA): TGCAGCGTTGAAATTTCAGAAAAAGGGAGCTACGAGCAGTACTTC. It codes for CSVEISEKGSYEQYF.

Remarks on this clonotype: A much larger clone differs from this one at a single base, so this may be a read error. This chain links TRBV20-1 with TRBJ2-5, with 8 bases lining up with TRBD1. The germline gives CDR1 DFQATT, CDR2 SNEGSKA (reference sequence). The V and J ends lost 1 base and 9 bases, in that order; junction bases with no gene match: 4. This CDR3 spans 12 amino acids. The CDR3 here is CSARGQGPSQYF. The CDR3 nucleotides read TGCAGTGCTAGAGGACAGGGGCCATCCCAGTACTTC.

This clonotype was detected ten times or more. This sequence joins TRBV7-2 and TRBJ2-7; 14 bases align to TRBD2. This CDR3 comprises 14 residues. V was clipped by 5 bases and J by 7 bases; unmatched bases: 4. Per germline, CDR1 SGHTA and CDR2 FQGNSA. The CDR3 reads CASSRLAGGGEQYF. The CDR3 nucleotides read TGTGCCAGCAGCCGACTAGCGGGAGGGGGGGAGCAGTACTTC.

This clonotype was recorded a few times. V is TRBV4-1 and J is TRBJ1-2, with no clear D. The CDR3 covers 15 residues. V was cut by 0 bases and J by 3 bases, with 11 bases left in between. The V gene's germline CDR1 is MGHRA and CDR2 YSYEKL. CDR3 in DNA: TGCGCCAGCAGCCAAGAGATTATAACCTACTATGGCTACACCTTC. Translating it yields CASSQEIITYYGYTF.

This clonotype was detected many times. V is TRBV7-9 and J is TRBJ1-5, with D unclear. CDR3 length: 15 residues. Germline V CDR1 and CDR2: SEHNR, FQNEAQ (reference sequence). Trimming removed 2 bases from V and 0 bases from J, with 8 bases in between. The CDR3 nucleotides are TGTGCCAGCAGCTTAACTGGAGATAGCAATCAGCCCCAGCATTTT. It specifies CASSLTGDSNQPQHF. Drawing the rest from reference TRBV7-9 and TRBJ1-5, the complete variable domain is DTGVSQNPRHKITKRGQNVTFRCDPISEHNRLYWYRQTLGQGPEFLTYFQNEAQLEKSRLLSDRFSAERPKGSFSTLEIQRTEQGDSAMYLCASSLTGDSNQPQHFGDGTRLSIL.

Comment on this clonotype: A clone one base away is much larger, so this may be a read error. The chain combines TRBV7-9 with TRBJ2-6; no clear D. The CDR3 contains 15 residues. Germline V lookup: CDR1 SEHNR, CDR2 FQNEAQ (reference sequence). Trimming pared 6 bases from V and 4 bases from J, leaving 13 bases between. The CDR3 DNA sequence: TGTGCCAGCAGTCCGGGCCTGGGAGGGGCCAACGTCCTGACTTTC. It is translated as CASSPGLGGANVLTF.